The subject of this entry is one T cell receptor (beta chain). Its antigen is undetermined. The PCR had 60 Vbeta and 13 Jbeta primers. Data came from immunoSEQ multiplex PCR; TCRdb stores just in-frame clones and leaves some out. The sample has some 71,000 clones; approximately 70% are singletons. These data are taken from a study of cytomegalovirus exposure and HLA in healthy donors. The study, taken as a whole, reports: An assumption of roughly uniform sequencing depth across donors underlay the presence/absence analyses.

Germline V lookup: CDR1 MDHEN, CDR2 SYDVKM. With 3 bases clipped from V and 1 base from J, the junction kept 1 base outside the gene matches. The CDR3 spans 14 residues. The sample consisted of PBMCs. The chain recombines TRBV28 with TRBJ1-2, with 8 bases matching TRBD1. The sequence was collected from a woman in her fifties or sixties in good health and CMV-seropositive. The CDR3 sequence is CASSFRGHNYGYTF. CDR3 sequence (DNA): TGTGCCAGCAGTTTCAGGGGGCATAACTATGGCTACACCTTC.